This T cell receptor (beta chain) was observed in a study of T cells in Graves' hyperthyroidism and ophthalmopathy (dated by TCRdb to about 2019). Looking at the study overall: Peripheral blood samples were taken at initial diagnosis, before any treatment was given. Prospective prediction of ophthalmopathy was tested in an independent validation cohort of 18 to 20 hyperthyroidism patients and 15 to 17 patients who later progressed to ophthalmopathy. A discovery cohort of about a hundred patients, roughly 43 with Graves' ophthalmopathy and fewer than 65 with stable Graves' hyperthyroidism, was used to find distinguishing TCR V-J signatures. The 100 or so discovery patients were divided at random into training and test sets in a 7:3 ratio. TCR Vbeta CDR3 sequencing of around 130 peripheral blood samples (approximately 44 ophthalmopathy, around 80 hyperthyroidism and about 17 progressor patients) is reported in the paper. In addition, the study compared T-cell repertoires in thyroid tissue and in blood from five to seven Graves' hyperthyroidism patients. After sampling, hyperthyroidism patients received methimazole starting at 30 mg daily, and ophthalmopathy patients received high-dose intravenous methylprednisolone.

Overall results and qualifications from the work: In cross-validation, a model built on a 13 V-J signature told ophthalmopathy apart from stable hyperthyroidism with 85% to 90% sensitivity and around 84% specificity, and in testing the same model reached 80%/75%. Blood samples also contained most of the expanded thyroid clonotypes (frequency above 0.001), which suggests that blood repertoires may reflect thyroid immune responses. In validation, the model predicted progression to ophthalmopathy with 60% to 71% sensitivity and less than 75% specificity, a median of about 6.7 months before onset. Sample size was not statistically predetermined, and investigators were not blinded to group allocation.

Compared with germline, V lacks 5 bases and J lacks 4 bases; bases without a gene match: 8. Taken from cysteine to phenylalanine, the CDR3 has 15 residues. This entry keeps only the CDR3 DNA: 45 bases, framed from base 1. The germline V gene supplies CDR1 MNHNS and CDR2 SASEGT. The TCR beta CDR3 regions were amplified from the RNA transcripts. For the first round of RT-PCR on the TCR CDR3, the HTBI primer set was used together with the Qiagen OneStep RT-PCR kit. Libraries were constructed in a second round of multiplex PCR, after which size selection and purification were carried out. The libraries were sequenced on an Illumina HiSeq2000 using paired-end 100 bp reads. In the authors' own workflow: SOAPnuke was used to process the raw data, with reads discarded if the reads contained adapters or uncalled bases, had a mean Phred below 15, or lacked an exact constant-primer or identifier match. COPE v1.2.5 was used to merge the high-quality paired reads, and each unique nucleotide sequence was defined as a clonotype. MiTCR v1.1 was used to align the clonotypes against IMGT TRBV, TRBD and TRBJ reference segments. The analysis included only V-J combinations with a frequency above 0.0001, which together covered 99% to 99.2% of the repertoires. A TCS score was defined as the ratio of F50 (clonal expansion) to E x V (chaos), with BLOSUM62-based TCRdist applied between CDR3 peptides within each V-J. Welch's t-statistics and random forest reduced several hundred V-J features to under 15, which were used in a naive Bayes classifier (R e1071). The public reads were run again by TCRdb, first through fastp at Q25 and then through MiXCR, and only productive beta chains were kept. CDR3 protein duplicates are merged, each entry listing the most common genes and DNA. These V and J calls originate from TCRdb's pipeline instead of the authors' own analysis. The sample table contains around 350,000 distinct CDR3 sequences; only one count was recorded for about a fifth of them. The ten largest clones represent around 3.4% of the sample.

Stable Graves' hyperthyroidism was defined as the absence of progression to ophthalmopathy over 18 months of follow-up. Hyperthyroidism patients were newly diagnosed, had a disease duration of under 2 months, and were aged 18 to 65 years. Any patient with an uncontrolled infection, another autoimmune disease, pregnancy or lactation was excluded. Diagnoses relied on clinical symptoms, serum thyroxine and TRAb, thyroid ultrasound and orbital computed tomography. Ficoll-Paque density gradient centrifugation was used to isolate PBMCs from about 9.4 ml of fresh peripheral blood. Trizol reagent was used to extract total RNA, and RNA quality was then checked on an Agilent 2100 Bioanalyzer. By how much of the sample it makes up, this clonotype is medium-sized (0.01 to 0.1%). What this receptor recognizes is not known. No much larger clonotype is one base removed from it; base qualities were not supplied.

Sequenced sample: blood. This chain joins TRBV6-1 to TRBJ2-5; 9 bases in the middle match TRBD1. The sequence was collected from a woman aged 18-29 years with Graves' hyperthyroidism. The DNA sequence follows: TGTGCCAGCAGTCGTAAGCCGGGACAGGGAGAGACCCAGTACTTC. This encodes CASSRKPGQGETQYF.